These T cell receptor beta chains were read from a single sample in a study of cytomegalovirus exposure and HLA in healthy donors. Clones were sequenced by immunoSEQ multiplex PCR, and TCRdb holds only the in-frame ones, with some missing. This sample has around 99,000 clones, with 76% found just once. The specimen sequenced was PBMCs. These receptors all stem from a woman between 45 and 60 years old in good health and CMV-seropositive. The CDR3 runs from the conserved cysteine through the conserved F or W. Each record gives: CDR3 DNA, CDR3 protein, D gene, J gene, V gene, clone size. The D gene is left open where the match is weak. A row's size may be missing; if present it is once, few, many or a size class.

TGTGCCAGCACCCGAACCAGGGATCAGCCCCAGCATTTT,CASTRTRDQPQHF,NA,TRBJ1-5,TRBV6-6,NA
TGCAGTGCTCGACAGATTCACGAGCAGTACTTC,CSARQIHEQYF,NA,TRBJ2-7,TRBV20-1,NA
TGTGCCAGCAGCTTAGTTTCGGGAGATACCTACGAGCAGTACTTC,CASSLVSGDTYEQYF,NA,TRBJ2-7,TRBV7-2,NA
TGTGCCAGCAGCTATCCAGCGGATCAAGAGACCCAGTACTTC,CASSYPADQETQYF,NA,TRBJ2-5,TRBV5-4,once
TGTGCCAGCAGCTACAGGGTCATGAACACTGAAGCTTTCTTT,CASSYRVMNTEAFF,NA,TRBJ1-1,TRBV7-2,NA
TGTGCCAGCAGCTCAGACAGAACCCCAAGCTCCTACAATGAGCAGTTCTTC,CASSSDRTPSSYNEQFF,NA,TRBJ2-1,TRBV5-4,NA
TGTGCCACCAGCAGAGAATATGTGGCAGGGGGCGGAAACACCATATATTTT,CATSREYVAGGGNTIYF,TRBD1,TRBJ1-3,TRBV15,once
TGTGCCAGCTCACCAGGGACAGGGAGTTACGAGCAGTACTTC,CASSPGTGSYEQYF,TRBD1,TRBJ2-7,TRBV18,few
TGTGCCAGCAGCCCCGCCAAGGGACAATTAGACGAGCAGTACTTC,CASSPAKGQLDEQYF,NA,TRBJ2-7,TRBV6-6,NA
TGTGCCATCAGTTACAGGGGGGACACCGGGGAGCTGTTTTTT,CAISYRGDTGELFF,TRBD1,TRBJ2-2,TRBV10-3,NA
TGTGCCAGCAGAGAACAGGGGGCGAACACTGAAGCTTTCTTT,CASREQGANTEAFF,TRBD1,TRBJ1-1,TRBV28,NA
TGTGCCAGCAGTTACGGACAGGGCCTAAGCACAGATACGCAGTATTTT,CASSYGQGLSTDTQYF,TRBD1,TRBJ2-3,TRBV6-5,few
TGTGCCAGCAGTCCCGGGACAGGGATGTGGTATGGCTACACCTTC,CASSPGTGMWYGYTF,TRBD1,TRBJ1-2,TRBV6-5,NA
TGTGCCAGCAGCCTAGGACTAGCGGGGCGGGATGAGCAGTTCTTC,CASSLGLAGRDEQFF,TRBD2,TRBJ2-1,TRBV7-3,NA
TGTGCCAGCAGTGAAAGGGGAGGGAATCAGCCCCAGCATTTT,CASSERGGNQPQHF,NA,TRBJ1-5,TRBV2,NA
TGTGCCAGCAGTTTAGGGACAGGTGGGACTGAAGCTTTCTTT,CASSLGTGGTEAFF,TRBD1,TRBJ1-1,TRBV27,NA
TGCAGCGTGGGGGGGACTAGCGGGACAAGCACAGATACGCAGTATTTT,CSVGGTSGTSTDTQYF,TRBD2,TRBJ2-3,TRBV29-1,NA
TGTGCCAGCAGCTCCGTCGTAAACTATGGCTACACCTTC,CASSSVVNYGYTF,NA,TRBJ1-2,TRBV7-2,NA